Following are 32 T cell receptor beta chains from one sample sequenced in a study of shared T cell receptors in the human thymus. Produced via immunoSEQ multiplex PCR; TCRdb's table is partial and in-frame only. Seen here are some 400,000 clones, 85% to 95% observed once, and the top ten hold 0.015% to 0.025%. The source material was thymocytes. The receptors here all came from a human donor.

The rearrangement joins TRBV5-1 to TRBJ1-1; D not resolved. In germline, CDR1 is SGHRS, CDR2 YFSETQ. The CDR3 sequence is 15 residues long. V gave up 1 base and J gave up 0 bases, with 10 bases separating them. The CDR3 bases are TGCGCCAGCAGCTTGTTATCCGATATGAACACTGAAGCTTTCTTT. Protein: CASSLLSDMNTEAFF.

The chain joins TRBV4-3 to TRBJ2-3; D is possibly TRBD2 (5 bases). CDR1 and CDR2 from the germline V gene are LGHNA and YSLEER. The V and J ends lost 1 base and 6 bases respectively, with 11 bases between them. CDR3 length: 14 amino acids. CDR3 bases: TGCGCCAGCAGCCAAGTCGAGAGGGAGGATACGCAGTATTTT. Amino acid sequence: CASSQVEREDTQYF.

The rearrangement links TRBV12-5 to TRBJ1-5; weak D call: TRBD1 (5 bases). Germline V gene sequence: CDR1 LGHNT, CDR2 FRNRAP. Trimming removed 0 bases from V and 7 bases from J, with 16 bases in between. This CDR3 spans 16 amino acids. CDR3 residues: CASGLVGQNGEQPQHF. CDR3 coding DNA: TGTGCTAGTGGTTTGGTGGGGCAGAACGGCGAGCAGCCCCAGCATTTT.

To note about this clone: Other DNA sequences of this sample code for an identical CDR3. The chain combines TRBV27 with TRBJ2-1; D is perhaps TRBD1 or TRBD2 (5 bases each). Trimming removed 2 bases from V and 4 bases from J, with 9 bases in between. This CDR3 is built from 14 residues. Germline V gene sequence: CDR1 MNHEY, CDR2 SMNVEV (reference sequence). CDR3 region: CASSLGWGYNEQFF. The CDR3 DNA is TGTGCCAGCAGTTTAGGCTGGGGGTACAATGAGCAGTTCTTC.

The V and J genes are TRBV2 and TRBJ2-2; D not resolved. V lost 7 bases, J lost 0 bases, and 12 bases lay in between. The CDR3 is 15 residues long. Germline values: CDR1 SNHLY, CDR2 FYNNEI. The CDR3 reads CASIGKAANTGELFF. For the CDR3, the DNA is TGTGCCAGCATAGGGAAGGCCGCGAACACCGGGGAGCTGTTTTTT. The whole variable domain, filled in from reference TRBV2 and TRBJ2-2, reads EPEVTQTPSHQVTQMGQEVILRCVPISNHLYFYWYRQILGQKVEFLVSFYNNEISEKSEIFDDQFSVERPDGSNFTLKIRSTKLEDSAMYFCASIGKAANTGELFFGEGSRLTVL.

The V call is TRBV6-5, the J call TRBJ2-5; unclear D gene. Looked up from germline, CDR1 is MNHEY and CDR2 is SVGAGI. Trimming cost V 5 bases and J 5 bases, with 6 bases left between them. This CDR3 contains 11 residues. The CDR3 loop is CASSHFETQYF. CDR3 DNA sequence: TGTGCCAGCAGTCATTTTGAGACCCAGTACTTC.

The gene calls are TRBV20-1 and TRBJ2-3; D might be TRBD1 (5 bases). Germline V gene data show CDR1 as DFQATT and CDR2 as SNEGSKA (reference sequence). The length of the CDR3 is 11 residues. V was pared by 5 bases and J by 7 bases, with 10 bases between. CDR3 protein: CSAAQGHTQYF. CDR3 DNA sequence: TGCAGTGCTGCGCAGGGCCATACGCAGTATTTT.

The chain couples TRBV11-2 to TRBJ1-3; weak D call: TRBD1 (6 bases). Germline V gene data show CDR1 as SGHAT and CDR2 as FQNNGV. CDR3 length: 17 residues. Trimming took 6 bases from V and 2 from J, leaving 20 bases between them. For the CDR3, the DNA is TGTGCCAGCAGTTTTAGCCCCAGGGGAGGCACTGGAAACACCATATATTTT. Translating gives CASSFSPRGGTGNTIYF.

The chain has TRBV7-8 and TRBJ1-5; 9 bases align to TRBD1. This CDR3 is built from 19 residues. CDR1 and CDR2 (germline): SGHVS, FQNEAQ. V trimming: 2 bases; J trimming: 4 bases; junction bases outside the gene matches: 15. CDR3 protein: CASSLRADRGGVLNQPQHF. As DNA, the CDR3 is TGTGCCAGCAGCTTACGAGCGGACAGGGGAGGGGTTTTGAATCAGCCCCAGCATTTT.

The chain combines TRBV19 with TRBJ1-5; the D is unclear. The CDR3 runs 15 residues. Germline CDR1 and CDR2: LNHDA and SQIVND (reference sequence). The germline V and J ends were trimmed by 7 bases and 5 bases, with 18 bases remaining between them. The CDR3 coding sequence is TGTGCCAGTACCGACTCCGGGAAGGCTGATCAGCCCCAGCATTTT. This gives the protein CASTDSGKADQPQHF.

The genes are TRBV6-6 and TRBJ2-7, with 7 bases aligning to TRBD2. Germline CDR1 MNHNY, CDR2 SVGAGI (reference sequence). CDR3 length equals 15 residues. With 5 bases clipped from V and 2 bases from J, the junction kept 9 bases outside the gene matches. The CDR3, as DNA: TGTGCCAGCAGTCCGCTGGGGAGGGATGCCTACGAGCAGTACTTC. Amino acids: CASSPLGRDAYEQYF.

As DNA, the CDR3 is TGTGCCAGCAGCTTAGCAGGGACTAGCGGACCTAATGAGCAGTTCTTC. As protein: CASSLAGTSGPNEQFF. V is TRBV7-2 and J is TRBJ2-1, with 11 bases that match TRBD2. Germline V gene data show CDR1 as SGHTA and CDR2 as FQGNSA. The CDR3 runs 16 residues. The V segment lost 0 bases and the J segment 7 bases; nucleotides outside the gene matches: 5.

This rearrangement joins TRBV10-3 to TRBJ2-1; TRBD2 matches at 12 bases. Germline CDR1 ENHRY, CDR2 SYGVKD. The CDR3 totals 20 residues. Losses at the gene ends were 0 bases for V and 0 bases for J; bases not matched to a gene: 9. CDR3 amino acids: CAISESIWSTSGSSYNEQFF. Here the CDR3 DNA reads TGTGCCATCAGTGAGTCGATCTGGTCGACTAGCGGGAGCTCCTACAATGAGCAGTTCTTC.

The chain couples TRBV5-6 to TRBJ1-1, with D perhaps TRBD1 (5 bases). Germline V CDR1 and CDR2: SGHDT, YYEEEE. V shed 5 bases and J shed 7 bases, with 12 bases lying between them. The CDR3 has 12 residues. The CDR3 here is CASRGGHNEAFF. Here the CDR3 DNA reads TGTGCCAGCAGGGGCGGACATAATGAAGCTTTCTTT.

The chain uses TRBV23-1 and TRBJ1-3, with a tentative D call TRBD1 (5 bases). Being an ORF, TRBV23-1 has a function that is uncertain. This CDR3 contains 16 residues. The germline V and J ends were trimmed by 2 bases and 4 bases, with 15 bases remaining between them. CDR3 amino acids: CASSQPLHGGGNTIYF. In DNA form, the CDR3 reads TGCGCCAGCAGTCAACCCTTGCACGGGGGAGGAAACACCATATATTTT.

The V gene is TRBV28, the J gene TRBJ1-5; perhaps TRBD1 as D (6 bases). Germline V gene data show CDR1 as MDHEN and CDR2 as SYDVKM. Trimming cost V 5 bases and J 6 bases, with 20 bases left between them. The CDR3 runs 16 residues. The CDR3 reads CASSVIQGLGGQPQHF. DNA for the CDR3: TGTGCCAGCAGTGTTATACAGGGACTGGGGGGTCAGCCCCAGCATTTT.

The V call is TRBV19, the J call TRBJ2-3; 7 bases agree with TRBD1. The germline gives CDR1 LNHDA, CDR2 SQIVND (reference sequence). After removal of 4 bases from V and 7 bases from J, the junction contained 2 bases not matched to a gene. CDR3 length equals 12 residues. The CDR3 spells CASSSRGYTQYF. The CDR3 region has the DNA TGTGCCAGTAGTAGCAGGGGGTATACGCAGTATTTT. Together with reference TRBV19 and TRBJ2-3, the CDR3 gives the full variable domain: DGGITQSPKYLFRKEGQNVTLSCEQNLNHDAMYWYRQDPGQGLRLIYYSQIVNDFQKGDIAEGYSVSREKKESFPLTVTSAQKNPTAFYLCASSSRGYTQYFGPGTRLTVL.

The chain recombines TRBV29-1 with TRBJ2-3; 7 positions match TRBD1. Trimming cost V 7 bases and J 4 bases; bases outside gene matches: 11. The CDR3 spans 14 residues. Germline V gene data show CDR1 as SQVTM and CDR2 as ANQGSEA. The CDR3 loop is CSARQGRAADTQYF. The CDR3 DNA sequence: TGCAGCGCCCGACAGGGTAGGGCTGCAGATACGCAGTATTTT.

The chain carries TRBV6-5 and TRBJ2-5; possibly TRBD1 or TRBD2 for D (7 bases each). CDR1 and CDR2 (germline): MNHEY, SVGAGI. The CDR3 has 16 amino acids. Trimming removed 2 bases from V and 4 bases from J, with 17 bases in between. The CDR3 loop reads CASSYQGGNPGETQYF. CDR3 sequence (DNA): TGTGCCAGCAGTTACCAGGGGGGGAATCCGGGAGAGACCCAGTACTTC.

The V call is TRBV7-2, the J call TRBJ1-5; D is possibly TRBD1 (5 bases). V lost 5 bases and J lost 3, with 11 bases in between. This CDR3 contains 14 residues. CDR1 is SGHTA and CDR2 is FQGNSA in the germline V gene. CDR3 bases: TGTGCCAGCAGCACCCGGGACCCCAATCAGCCCCAGCATTTT. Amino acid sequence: CASSTRDPNQPQHF.

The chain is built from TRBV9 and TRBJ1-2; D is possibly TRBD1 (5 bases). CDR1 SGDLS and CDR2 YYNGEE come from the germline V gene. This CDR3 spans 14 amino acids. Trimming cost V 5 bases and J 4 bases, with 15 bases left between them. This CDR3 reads CASRSPAGCYGYTF. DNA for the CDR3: TGTGCCAGCAGATCACCTGCAGGGTGCTATGGCTACACCTTC.

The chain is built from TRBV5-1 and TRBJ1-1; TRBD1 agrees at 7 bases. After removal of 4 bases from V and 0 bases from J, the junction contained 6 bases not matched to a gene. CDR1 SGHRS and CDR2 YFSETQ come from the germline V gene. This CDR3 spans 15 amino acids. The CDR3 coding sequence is TGCGCCAGCAGCCCCAATACAGGGGTGAACACTGAAGCTTTCTTT. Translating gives CASSPNTGVNTEAFF.

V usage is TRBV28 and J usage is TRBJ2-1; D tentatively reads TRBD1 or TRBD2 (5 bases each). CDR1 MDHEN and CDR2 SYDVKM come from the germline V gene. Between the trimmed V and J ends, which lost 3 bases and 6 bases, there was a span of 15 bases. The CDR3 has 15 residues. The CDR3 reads CASSFPWDRANEQFF. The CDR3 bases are TGTGCCAGCAGTTTCCCGTGGGACCGTGCCAATGAGCAGTTCTTC.

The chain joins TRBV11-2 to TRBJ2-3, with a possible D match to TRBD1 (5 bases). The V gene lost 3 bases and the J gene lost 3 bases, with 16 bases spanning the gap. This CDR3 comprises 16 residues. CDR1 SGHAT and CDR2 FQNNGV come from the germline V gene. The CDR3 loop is CASSFTGGWGTDTQYF. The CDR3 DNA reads TGTGCCAGCAGCTTCACAGGTGGTTGGGGTACAGATACGCAGTATTTT.

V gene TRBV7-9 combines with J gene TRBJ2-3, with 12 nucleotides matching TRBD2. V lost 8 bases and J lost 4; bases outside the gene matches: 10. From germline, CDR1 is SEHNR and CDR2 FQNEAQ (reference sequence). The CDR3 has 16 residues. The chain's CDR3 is CASRHGLAGSPDTQYF. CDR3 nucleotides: TGTGCCAGCCGTCACGGACTAGCGGGATCTCCAGATACGCAGTATTTT.

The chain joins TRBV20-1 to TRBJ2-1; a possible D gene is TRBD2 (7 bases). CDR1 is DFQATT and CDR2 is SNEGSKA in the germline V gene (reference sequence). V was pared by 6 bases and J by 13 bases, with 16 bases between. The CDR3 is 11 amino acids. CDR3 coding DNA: TGCAGTGCCCCCAAGGGGGGGGCCCAGTTCTTC. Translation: CSAPKGGAQFF.

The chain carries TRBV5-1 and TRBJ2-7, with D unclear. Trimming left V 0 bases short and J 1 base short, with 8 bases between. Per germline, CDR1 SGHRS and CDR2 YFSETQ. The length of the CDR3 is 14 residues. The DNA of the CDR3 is TGCGCCAGCAGCTTGGCCCTGCGGTCCTACGAGCAGTACTTC. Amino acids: CASSLALRSYEQYF.

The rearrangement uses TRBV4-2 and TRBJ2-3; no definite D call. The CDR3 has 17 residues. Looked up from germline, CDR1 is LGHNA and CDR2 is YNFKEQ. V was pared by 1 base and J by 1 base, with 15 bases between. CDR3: CASSQGGLPWGTDTQYF. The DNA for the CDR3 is TGTGCCAGCAGCCAAGGGGGTCTCCCATGGGGCACAGATACGCAGTATTTT.

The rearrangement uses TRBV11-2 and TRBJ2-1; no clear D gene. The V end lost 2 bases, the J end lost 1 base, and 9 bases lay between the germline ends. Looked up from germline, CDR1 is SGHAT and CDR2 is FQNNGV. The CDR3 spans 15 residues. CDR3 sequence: CASSLWNLSYNEQFF. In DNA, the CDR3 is TGTGCCAGCAGCTTATGGAACCTTTCCTACAATGAGCAGTTCTTC.

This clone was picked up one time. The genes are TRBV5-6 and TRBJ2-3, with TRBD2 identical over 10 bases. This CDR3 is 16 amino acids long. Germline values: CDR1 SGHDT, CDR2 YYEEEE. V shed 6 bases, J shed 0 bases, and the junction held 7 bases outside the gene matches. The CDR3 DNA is TGTGCCAGCACCGCTGGACTAGCGGTTAGCACAGATACGCAGTATTTT. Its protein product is CASTAGLAVSTDTQYF.

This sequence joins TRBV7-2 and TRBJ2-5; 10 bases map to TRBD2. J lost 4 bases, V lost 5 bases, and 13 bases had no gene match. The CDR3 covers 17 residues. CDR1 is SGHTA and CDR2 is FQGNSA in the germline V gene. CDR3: CASSPISGRAWGETQYF. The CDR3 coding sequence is TGTGCCAGCAGCCCAATCAGCGGGAGGGCCTGGGGAGAGACCCAGTACTTC.

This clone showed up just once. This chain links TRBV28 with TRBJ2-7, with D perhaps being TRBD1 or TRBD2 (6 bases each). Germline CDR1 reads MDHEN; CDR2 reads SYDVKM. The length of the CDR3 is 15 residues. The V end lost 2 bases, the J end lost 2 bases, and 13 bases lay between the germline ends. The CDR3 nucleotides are TGTGCCAGCAGTTTAGGGGGCAGGACTACCTACGAGCAGTACTTC. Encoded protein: CASSLGGRTTYEQYF.